Listed below are T cell receptor beta chains from one sample, sequenced in a study of T cells in Graves' hyperthyroidism and ophthalmopathy. TCRdb recomputed calls from the multiplex PCR reads with MiXCR, one row per CDR3 protein. The sample shows approximately 640,000 distinct CDR3 sequences, about 17% of them seen only once. Sequencing input: blood. Receptors originate from a woman aged 25 to 39 with Graves' hyperthyroidism. Both conserved end residues are trimmed from each CDR3. Only part of the rows carry a size: once, few, many, or a class if the clone is expanded.

v_gene: TRBV24-1; j_gene: TRBJ1-5; len: 11; abundance: few; CDR3aa: ATSDRAGQPQH
v_gene: TRBV2; j_gene: TRBJ2-3; len: 12; abundance: many; CDR3aa: ASSEGQRSDTQY
v_gene: TRBV5-1; j_gene: TRBJ2-1; len: 11; abundance: .; CDR3aa: ASSLNPTPEQF
v_gene: TRBV20-1; j_gene: TRBJ2-4; len: 13; abundance: .; CDR3aa: SARGSRAAKNIQY
v_gene: TRBV27; j_gene: TRBJ2-1; len: 11; abundance: .; CDR3aa: ASGLGATREQF
v_gene: TRBV11-2; j_gene: TRBJ2-7; len: 14; abundance: few; CDR3aa: ASSLDIKALAYEQY
v_gene: TRBV7-8; j_gene: TRBJ2-1; len: 14; abundance: many; CDR3aa: ASSLLAGASYNEQF
v_gene: TRBV5-1; j_gene: TRBJ1-1; len: 12; abundance: few; CDR3aa: ASSLGARNTGAF
v_gene: TRBV7-2; j_gene: TRBJ1-2; len: 11; abundance: many; CDR3aa: ASSLVGQFGYT
v_gene: TRBV6-1; j_gene: TRBJ1-6; len: 11; abundance: many; CDR3aa: ATRDRGSSPLH
v_gene: TRBV28; j_gene: TRBJ1-2; len: 11; abundance: .; CDR3aa: ASNWYTNYGYT
v_gene: TRBV3-1; j_gene: TRBJ1-2; len: 12; abundance: .; CDR3aa: ASSQDPGDYGYT
v_gene: TRBV27; j_gene: TRBJ1-5; len: 13; abundance: few; CDR3aa: ASSLSSTGNQPQH
v_gene: TRBV3-1; j_gene: TRBJ2-7; len: 16; abundance: .; CDR3aa: ASSPRDRGPTSSYEQY
v_gene: TRBV6-2/TRBV6-3; j_gene: TRBJ2-3; len: 15; abundance: .; CDR3aa: ASSGLAGGPGTDTQY
v_gene: TRBV11-2; j_gene: TRBJ1-2; len: 12; abundance: many; CDR3aa: ASSPGQAADGYT
v_gene: TRBV9; j_gene: TRBJ2-7; len: 12; abundance: .; CDR3aa: ASSVWAGAYEQY
v_gene: TRBV3-1; j_gene: TRBJ1-5; len: 10; abundance: .; CDR3aa: ASSPRGEPQH
v_gene: TRBV12-3/TRBV12-4; j_gene: TRBJ1-6; len: 12; abundance: many; CDR3aa: ASSSGWLGSPLH
v_gene: TRBV6-2/TRBV6-3; j_gene: TRBJ2-7; len: 14; abundance: many; CDR3aa: ASRNRGRITSYEQY
v_gene: TRBV19; j_gene: TRBJ2-4; len: 16; abundance: few; CDR3aa: ASSRSTSGGIAKNIQY
v_gene: TRBV7-9; j_gene: TRBJ2-1; len: 13; abundance: .; CDR3aa: ASSLTNSGLSEQF
v_gene: TRBV3-1; j_gene: TRBJ1-5; len: 14; abundance: many; CDR3aa: ASSQGGNRGNQPQH
v_gene: TRBV7-9; j_gene: TRBJ2-5; len: 12; abundance: many; CDR3aa: ASSYGTGQETQY
v_gene: TRBV9; j_gene: TRBJ2-7; len: 13; abundance: many; CDR3aa: ASSVIGGSWDEQY
v_gene: TRBV20-1; j_gene: TRBJ1-6; len: 15; abundance: few; CDR3aa: SAPRVIPSSYNSPLH
v_gene: TRBV5-1; j_gene: TRBJ1-2; len: 12; abundance: many; CDR3aa: ASSFGQGAYGYT
v_gene: TRBV6-2/TRBV6-3; j_gene: TRBJ1-1; len: 12; abundance: few; CDR3aa: ASSKAFPNTEAF